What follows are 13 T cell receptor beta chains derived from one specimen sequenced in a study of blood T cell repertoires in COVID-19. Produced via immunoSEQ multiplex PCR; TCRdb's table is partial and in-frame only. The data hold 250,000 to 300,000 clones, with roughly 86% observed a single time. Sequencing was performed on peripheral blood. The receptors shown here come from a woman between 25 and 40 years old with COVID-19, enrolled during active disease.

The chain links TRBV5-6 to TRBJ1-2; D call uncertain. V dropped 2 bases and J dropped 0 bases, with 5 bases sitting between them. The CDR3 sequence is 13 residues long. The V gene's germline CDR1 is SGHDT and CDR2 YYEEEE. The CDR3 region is CASSFLANYGYTF. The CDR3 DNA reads TGTGCCAGCAGCTTTCTTGCTAACTATGGCTACACCTTC.

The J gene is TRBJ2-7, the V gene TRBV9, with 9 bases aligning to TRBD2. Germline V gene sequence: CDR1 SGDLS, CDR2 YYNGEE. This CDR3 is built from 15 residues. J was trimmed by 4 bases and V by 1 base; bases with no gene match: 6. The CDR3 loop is CASSVTASGAYEQYF. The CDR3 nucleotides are TGTGCCAGCAGCGTAACTGCTAGCGGGGCTTACGAGCAGTACTTC.

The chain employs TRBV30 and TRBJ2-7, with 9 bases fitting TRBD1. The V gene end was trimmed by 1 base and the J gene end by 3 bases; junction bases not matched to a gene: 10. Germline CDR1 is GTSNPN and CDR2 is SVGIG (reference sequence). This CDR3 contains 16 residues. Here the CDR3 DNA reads TGTGCCTGGAGTGGTAGGACCGGGACAGGGTTCTACGAGCAGTACTTC. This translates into CAWSGRTGTGFYEQYF.

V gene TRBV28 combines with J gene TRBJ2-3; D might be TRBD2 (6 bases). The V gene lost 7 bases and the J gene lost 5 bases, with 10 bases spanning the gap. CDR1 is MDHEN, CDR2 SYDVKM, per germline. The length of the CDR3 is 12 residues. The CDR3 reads CASTGLVDTQYF. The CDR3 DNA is TGTGCCAGCACGGGACTTGTAGATACGCAGTATTTT.

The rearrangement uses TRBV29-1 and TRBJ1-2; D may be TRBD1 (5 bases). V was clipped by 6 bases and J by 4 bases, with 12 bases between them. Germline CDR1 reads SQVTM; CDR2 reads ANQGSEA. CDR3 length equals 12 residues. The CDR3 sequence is CSVGMGGYGYTF. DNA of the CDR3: TGCAGCGTGGGGATGGGGGGCTATGGCTACACCTTC.

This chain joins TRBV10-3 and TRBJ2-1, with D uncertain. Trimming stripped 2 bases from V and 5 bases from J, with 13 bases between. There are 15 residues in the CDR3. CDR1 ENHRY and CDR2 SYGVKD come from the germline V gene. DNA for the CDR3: TGTGCCATCAGTGAGAAGGTACTTGAGGACAATGAGCAGTTCTTC. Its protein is CAISEKVLEDNEQFF.

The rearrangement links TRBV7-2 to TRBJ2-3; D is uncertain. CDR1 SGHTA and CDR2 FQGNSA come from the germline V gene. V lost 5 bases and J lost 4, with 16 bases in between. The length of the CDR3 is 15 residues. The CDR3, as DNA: TGTGCCAGCAGCCCAACCCGACTGCGAGCAGATACGCAGTATTTT. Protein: CASSPTRLRADTQYF.

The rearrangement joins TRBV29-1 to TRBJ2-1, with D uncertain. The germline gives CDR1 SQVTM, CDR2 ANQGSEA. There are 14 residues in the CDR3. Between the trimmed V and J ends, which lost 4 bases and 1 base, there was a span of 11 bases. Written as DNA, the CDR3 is TGCAGCGTTGGTGAGACTTTTTCCTACAATGAGCAGTTCTTC. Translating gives CSVGETFSYNEQFF.

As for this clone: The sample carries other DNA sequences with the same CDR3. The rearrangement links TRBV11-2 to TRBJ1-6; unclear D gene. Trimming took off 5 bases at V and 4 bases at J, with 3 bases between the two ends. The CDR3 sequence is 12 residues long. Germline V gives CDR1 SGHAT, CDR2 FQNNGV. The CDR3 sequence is CASSPYNSPLHF. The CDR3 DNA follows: TGTGCCAGCAGCCCGTATAATTCACCCCTCCACTTT.

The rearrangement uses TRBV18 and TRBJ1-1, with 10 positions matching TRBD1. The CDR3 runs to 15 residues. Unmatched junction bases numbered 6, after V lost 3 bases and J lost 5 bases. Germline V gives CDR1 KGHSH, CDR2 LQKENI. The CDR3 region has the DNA TGTGCCAGCTCACCGATTCGGGACAGGGGAACTGAAGCTTTCTTT. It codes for CASSPIRDRGTEAFF. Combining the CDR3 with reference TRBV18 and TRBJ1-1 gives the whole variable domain NAGVMQNPRHLVRRRGQEARLRCSPMKGHSHVYWYRQLPEEGLKFMVYLQKENIIDESGMPKERFSAEFPKEGPSILRIQQVVRGDSAAYFCASSPIRDRGTEAFFGQGTRLTVV.

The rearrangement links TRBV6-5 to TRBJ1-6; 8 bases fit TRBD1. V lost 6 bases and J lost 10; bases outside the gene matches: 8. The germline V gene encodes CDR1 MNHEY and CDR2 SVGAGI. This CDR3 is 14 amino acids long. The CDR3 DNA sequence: TGTGCCAGCAGCCTCGGACAGGGCGACTCACCCCTCCACTTT. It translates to CASSLGQGDSPLHF.

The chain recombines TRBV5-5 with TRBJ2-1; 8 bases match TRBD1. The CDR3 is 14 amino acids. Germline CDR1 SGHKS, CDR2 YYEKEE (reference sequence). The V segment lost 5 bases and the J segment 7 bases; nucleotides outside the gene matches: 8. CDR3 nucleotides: TGTGCCAGCAGGGACCTGACAGGGGAAAATGAGCAGTTCTTC. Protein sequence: CASRDLTGENEQFF.

CDR3 in DNA: TGCGCCAGCAGCCAAGAAGGAGCAGGGATAAATCAGCCCCAGCATTTT. This encodes CASSQEGAGINQPQHF. This chain connects TRBV4-1 to TRBJ1-5; TRBD1 might be the D (5 bases). The CDR3 length is 16 residues. Per germline, CDR1 MGHRA and CDR2 YSYEKL. V was cut by 0 bases and J by 4 bases, with 13 bases left in between.